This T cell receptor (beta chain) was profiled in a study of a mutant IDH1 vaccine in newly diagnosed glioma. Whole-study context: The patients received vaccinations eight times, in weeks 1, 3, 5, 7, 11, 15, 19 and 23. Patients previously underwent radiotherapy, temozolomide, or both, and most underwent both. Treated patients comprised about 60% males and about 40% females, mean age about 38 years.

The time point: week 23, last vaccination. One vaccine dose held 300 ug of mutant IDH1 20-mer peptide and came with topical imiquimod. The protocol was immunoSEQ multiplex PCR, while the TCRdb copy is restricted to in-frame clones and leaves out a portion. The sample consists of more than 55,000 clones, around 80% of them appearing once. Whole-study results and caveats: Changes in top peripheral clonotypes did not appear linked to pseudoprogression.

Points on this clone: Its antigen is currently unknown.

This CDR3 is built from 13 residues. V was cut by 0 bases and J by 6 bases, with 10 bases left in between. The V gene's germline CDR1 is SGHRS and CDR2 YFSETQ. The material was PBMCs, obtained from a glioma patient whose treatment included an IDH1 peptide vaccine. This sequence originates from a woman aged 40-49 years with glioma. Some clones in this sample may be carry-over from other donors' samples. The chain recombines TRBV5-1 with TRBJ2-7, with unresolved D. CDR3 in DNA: TGCGCCAGCAGCTTGGTGCCGGGTAGCGAGCAGTACTTC. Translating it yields CASSLVPGSEQYF. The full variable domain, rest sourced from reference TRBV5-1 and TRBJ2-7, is KAGVTQTPRYLIKTRGQQVTLSCSPISGHRSVSWYQQTPGQGLQFLFEYFSETQRNKGNFPGRFSGRQFSNSRSEMNVSTLELGDSALYLCASSLVPGSEQYFGPGTRLTVT.